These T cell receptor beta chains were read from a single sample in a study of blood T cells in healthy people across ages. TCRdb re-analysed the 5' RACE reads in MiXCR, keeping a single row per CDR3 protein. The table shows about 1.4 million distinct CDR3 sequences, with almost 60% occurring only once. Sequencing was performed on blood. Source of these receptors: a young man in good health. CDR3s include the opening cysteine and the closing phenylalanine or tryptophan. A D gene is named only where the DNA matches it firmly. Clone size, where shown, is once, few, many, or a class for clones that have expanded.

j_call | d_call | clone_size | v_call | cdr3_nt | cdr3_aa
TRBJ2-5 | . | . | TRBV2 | TGTGCCAGCAACAAAGCCGGGACACCGGGTGGGACCCAGTACTTC | CASNKAGTPGGTQYF
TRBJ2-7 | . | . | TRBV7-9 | TGTGCCAGCAGCGCAGACTTCTACGAGCAGTACTTC | CASSADFYEQYF
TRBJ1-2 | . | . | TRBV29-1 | TGCAGCGTTACGGAGTCCTCATATGGCTACACCTTC | CSVTESSYGYTF
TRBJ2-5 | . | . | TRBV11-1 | TGTGCCAGCAGCTTCGGCAGGTCACAAGAGGCCCAGTACTTC | CASSFGRSQEAQYF
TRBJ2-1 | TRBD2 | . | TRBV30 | TGTGCCTGGAATGCGGGAGAAGGCTACAATGAGCAGTTCTTC | CAWNAGEGYNEQFF
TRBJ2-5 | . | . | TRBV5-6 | TGTACCAGCAGCTTCTCGGAGACCCAGTACTTC | CTSSFSETQYF
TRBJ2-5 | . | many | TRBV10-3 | TGTGCCATCAGTGAGTCAGGGGAGACCCAGTACTTC | CAISESGETQYF
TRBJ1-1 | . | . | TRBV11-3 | TGTGCCAGCAGCTACGGGCCGGTGAACACTGAAGCTTTCTTT | CASSYGPVNTEAFF
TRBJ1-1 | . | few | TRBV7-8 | TGTGCCAGCAGCTTATATCAGGGGACCACTGAAGCTTTCTTT | CASSLYQGTTEAFF
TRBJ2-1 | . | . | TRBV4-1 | TGCGCCAGCAGCGATTGGCGTAGAGGGTTCTACAATGAGCAGTTCTTC | CASSDWRRGFYNEQFF
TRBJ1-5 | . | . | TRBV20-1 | TGCAGTGCTAGAGATCAGCCGAATCAGCCCCAGCATTTT | CSARDQPNQPQHF
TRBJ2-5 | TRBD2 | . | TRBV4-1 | TGCGCCAGCAGCCAAGGGACTAGGCGCGAGACCCAGTACTTC | CASSQGTRRETQYF
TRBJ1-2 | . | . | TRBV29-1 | TGCAGCGATTATAGGTGGGGCAGGGGAGGCTATGGCTACACCTTC | CSDYRWGRGGYGYTF
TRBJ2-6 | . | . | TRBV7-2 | TGTGCCAGCAGCTTTACAGGGGGGGGCTCTGGGGCCAACGTCCTGACTTTC | CASSFTGGGSGANVLTF
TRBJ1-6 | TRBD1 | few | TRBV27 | TGTGCCAGCAGTCCAGATGGGACAGGGTGGTCACCCCTCCACTTT | CASSPDGTGWSPLHF
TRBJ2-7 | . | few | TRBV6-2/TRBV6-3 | TGTGCCAGCAGTTACGCACAGGGAACCTACGAGCAGTACTTC | CASSYAQGTYEQYF
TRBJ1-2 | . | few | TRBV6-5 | TGTGCCAGCAGTTACCAGGGCAGTTCAAGCGGCTACACCTTC | CASSYQGSSSGYTF
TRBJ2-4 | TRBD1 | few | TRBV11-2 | TGTGCCAGCAGCTTGACGACAGGGGTCTATGGCATTCAGTACTTC | CASSLTTGVYGIQYF
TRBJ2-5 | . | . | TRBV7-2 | TGTGCCAGCAGCCTAGACAGTACCTACCAAGAGGCCCAGTACTTC | CASSLDSTYQEAQYF
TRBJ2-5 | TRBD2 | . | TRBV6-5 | TGTGCCAGCAGTCCACTAGCGGGCCCCCAAGAGACCCAGTACTTC | CASSPLAGPQETQYF
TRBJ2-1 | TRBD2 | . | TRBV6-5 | TGTGCCAGCACAACCTTAGCGGGAGCTATAGGCAATGAGCAGTTCTTC | CASTTLAGAIGNEQFF
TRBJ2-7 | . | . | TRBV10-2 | TGCGCCAGCAGGGGACAACAGAGCGAGCAGTACTTC | CASRGQQSEQYF
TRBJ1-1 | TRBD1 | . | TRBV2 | TGTGCCAGCACTCAAGGGCAGGGGGGTATGAACACTGAAGCTTTCTTT | CASTQGQGGMNTEAFF
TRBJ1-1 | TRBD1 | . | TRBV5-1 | TGCGCCAGCAGCCTCTTCGACAGGGATCACACTGAAGCTTTCTTT | CASSLFDRDHTEAFF
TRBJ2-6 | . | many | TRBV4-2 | TGTGCCAGCAGCCAAGAAGCGGGCTCTGGGGCCAACGTCCTGACTTTC | CASSQEAGSGANVLTF
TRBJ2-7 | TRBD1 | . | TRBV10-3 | TGTGCCATCAGCGGGACAGGCAACTACGAGCAGTACTTC | CAISGTGNYEQYF
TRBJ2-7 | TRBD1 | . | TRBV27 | TGTGCCAGCAGTAAGGGACAGGAGACCGAGCAGTACTTC | CASSKGQETEQYF
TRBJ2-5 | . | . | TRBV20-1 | TGCAGTGCTAGTCAGGGATACGAGACCCAGTACTTC | CSASQGYETQYF
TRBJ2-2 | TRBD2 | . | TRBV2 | TGTGCCAGCAGTGAAGCGCTAGCGGGCACGAACACCGGGGAGCTGTTTTTT | CASSEALAGTNTGELFF
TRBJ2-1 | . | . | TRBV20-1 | TGCAGTGCTAGAGGGGGCCGGGACCCCGGGGAGGAGGAGCAGTTCTTC | CSARGGRDPGEEEQFF
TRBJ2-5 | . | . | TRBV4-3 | TGCGCCAGCAGCCAAGACACCGGTCTCCAAGAGACCCAGTACTTC | CASSQDTGLQETQYF
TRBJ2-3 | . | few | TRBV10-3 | TGTGCCATCAGTGAGTCGGCAGGAGGAAGGGATACGCAGTATTTT | CAISESAGGRDTQYF
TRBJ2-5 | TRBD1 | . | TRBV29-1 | TGCAGCGCAGGTCCGGGACAGGGAAGCCCTTGGCAAGAGACCCAGTACTTC | CSAGPGQGSPWQETQYF
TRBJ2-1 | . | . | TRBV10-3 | TGTGCCATCAGTGGTTTGAGGTTGAATGAGCAGTTCTTC | CAISGLRLNEQFF